Listed here are 31 T cell receptor beta chains from one sample, sequenced in a study of human T cells and chemical hapten exposure (dated by TCRdb to the early 2020s). The method behind the library was RACE. This sample was sequenced with a NextSeq 500. TCRdb reran the public reads through fastp at Q25 and MiXCR, keeping productive beta chains. Rows are combined by CDR3 protein, so each entry shows the most common genes and DNA. The sample table holds tens of thousands of distinct CDR3 sequences, of which roughly 13% were seen once. The top ten clones comprise 5.7% of the sample. Taken with the paper, the label for time point translates to: patch test 3, about 24 weeks after DPC sensitization. Taken with the paper, the label for treatment or condition translates to: therapeutic diphenylcyclopropenone sensitization with weekly scalp DPC. The source material was whole blood, sampled in connection with sensitization to the hapten diphenylcyclopropenone (DPC). These receptors all come from a woman in her forties or fifties with alopecia areata. Some clones in this sample may be carry-over from other donors' samples.

This sequence joins TRBV3-1 and TRBJ2-7; D gene uncertain. Germline CDR1 is LGHDT and CDR2 is YNNKEL (reference sequence). This CDR3 has 13 amino acids. V was pared by 7 bases and J by 0 bases, with 10 bases between. CDR3 region: CASTPAASYEQYF. CDR3 bases: TGTGCCAGCACCCCGGCGGCCTCCTACGAGCAGTACTTC.

This clonotype was recorded at least ten times. V and J are TRBV2 and TRBJ2-1; D not resolved. Germline CDR1 and CDR2: SNHLY and FYNNEI. The V end lost 4 bases, the J end lost 6 bases, and 7 bases lay between the germline ends. CDR3 length: 12 residues. CDR3 nucleotide sequence: TGTGCCAGCAGTGTAGGTCGCAATGAGCAGTTCTTC. Encoded protein: CASSVGRNEQFF.

The DNA of the CDR3 is TGCGCCAGCAGCTTGAATCCAGGGGAAGTCTACGAGCAGTACTTC. This encodes CASSLNPGEVYEQYF. The chain joins TRBV5-1 to TRBJ2-7, with D possibly being TRBD1 (6 bases). The length of the CDR3 is 15 residues. The ends were cut back, 1 base at V and 3 bases at J, with 14 bases in the middle. The germline CDR1 and CDR2 sequences are SGHRS and YFSETQ.

In this sample, this clonotype turned up a few times. This rearrangement joins TRBV7-8 to TRBJ2-3; 11 nucleotides agree with TRBD2. Germline assignment: CDR1 SGHVS and CDR2 FQNEAQ. This CDR3 comprises 15 residues. The ends lost 5 bases at V and 4 bases at J; junction bases unmatched: 5. CDR3 in amino acids: CASSALAGVADTQYF. The CDR3 DNA reads as TGTGCCAGCAGCGCACTAGCGGGAGTTGCAGATACGCAGTATTTT.

With respect to this clonotype: A read error may be the cause here, since a much bigger clone is one base away. The chain combines TRBV11-2 with TRBJ2-3; the match to TRBD2 covers 11 bases. Looked up from germline, CDR1 is SGHAT and CDR2 is FQNNGV. The CDR3 has 15 residues. The CDR3 here is CASSSSGRPADSQYF. As DNA, the CDR3 is TGTGCCAGCAGCTCTAGCGGGAGGCCTGCAGATTCGCAGTATTTT. Full variable domain (rest looked up from reference TRBV11-2 and TRBJ2-3): EAGVAQSPRYKIIEKRQSVAFWCNPISGHATLYWYQQILGQGPKLLIQFQNNGVVDDSQLPKDRFSAERLKGVDSTLKIQPAKLEDSAVYLCASSSSGRPADSQYFGPGTRLTVL.

This clonotype was seen only a few times. The CDR3 spells CAREGTEAFF. In DNA, the CDR3 is TGTGCCAGGGAGGGCACTGAAGCTTTCTTT. V usage is TRBV27 and J usage is TRBJ1-1; D is unresolved. The V end was cut by 9 bases, the J end by 4 bases, with 6 bases between. Per germline, CDR1 MNHEY and CDR2 SMNVEV (reference sequence). CDR3 length: 10 residues.

This clonotype has at least ten counts. The rearrangement links TRBV7-9 to TRBJ1-1, with D unclear. Trimming took 1 base from V and 4 from J, leaving 16 bases between them. The CDR3 runs to 16 residues. The germline gives CDR1 SEHNR, CDR2 FQNEAQ (reference sequence). DNA of the CDR3: TGTGCCAGCAGCTTAGGCATTAGGGTTGGAAGCACTGAAGCTTTCTTT. Its translation: CASSLGIRVGSTEAFF.

This clonotype was picked up a small number of times. The chain combines TRBV29-1 with TRBJ2-1, with 9 bases identical to TRBD2. J was trimmed by 4 bases and V by 3 bases; bases with no gene match: 4. The CDR3 is 14 amino acids. Per germline, CDR1 SQVTM and CDR2 ANQGSEA. The CDR3: CSVDASGIYNEQFF. The CDR3 DNA follows: TGCAGCGTTGACGCTAGCGGGATTTACAATGAGCAGTTCTTC.

The chain has TRBV2 and TRBJ2-7, with D perhaps matching TRBD2 (6 bases). CDR3 length: 15 residues. Germline loops: CDR1 SNHLY, CDR2 FYNNEI. Trimming shortened V by 6 bases and J by 0 bases, and 15 bases separated the two germline ends. The CDR3 loop reads CASSPPGLLSYEQYF. As DNA, the CDR3 is TGTGCCAGCAGCCCCCCGGGACTCCTCTCCTACGAGCAGTACTTC. The whole variable domain, remainder taken from reference TRBV2 and TRBJ2-7, is EPEVTQTPSHQVTQMGQEVILRCVPISNHLYFYWYRQILGQKVEFLVSFYNNEISEKSEIFDDQFSVERPDGSNFTLKIRSTKLEDSAMYFCASSPPGLLSYEQYFGPGTRLTVT.

In this sample, this clonotype turned up many times. J is TRBJ2-3 and V is TRBV5-4; 7 nucleotides match TRBD2. V was pared by 4 bases and J by 1 base, with 3 bases of the junction left unmatched. The CDR3 spans 14 residues. In germline, CDR1 is SGHNT, CDR2 YYREEE (reference sequence). CDR3 nucleotides: TGTGCCAGCAGCGGCGGGGGACGCACAGATACGCAGTATTTT. Its protein product is CASSGGGRTDTQYF.

This rearrangement joins TRBV2 to TRBJ2-7; perhaps TRBD2 as D (5 bases). The V and J ends lost 4 bases and 6 bases respectively, with 7 bases between them. The CDR3 runs to 11 residues. Per germline, CDR1 SNHLY and CDR2 FYNNEI. The DNA of the CDR3 is TGTGCCAGCAGTGCCCGGGGCGAGCAGTACTTC. Its translation is CASSARGEQYF.

A few counts support this clonotype. The chain recombines TRBV12-3 or TRBV12-4 with TRBJ2-1; D gene uncertain. V was pared by 3 bases and J by 13 bases, with 13 bases between. This CDR3 is 12 amino acids long. The CDR3 region is CASSFSTMVQFF. CDR3 nucleotide sequence: TGTGCCAGCAGTTTCAGCACCATGGTACAGTTCTTC.

This chain uses TRBV10-1 with TRBJ2-5, with no clear D. Germline CDR1 WNHNN, CDR2 SYGVQD (reference sequence). CDR3 length: 14 residues. V was pared by 8 bases and J by 4 bases, with 17 bases between. This chain's CDR3 is CASSLAGTPETQYF. CDR3 DNA sequence: TGCGCCAGCTCCTTAGCTGGTACTCCAGAGACCCAGTACTTC.

The gene calls are TRBV3-1 and TRBJ2-3, with D unclear. The germline gives CDR1 LGHDT, CDR2 YNNKEL (reference sequence). The V gene lost 2 bases and the J gene lost 0 bases, with 9 bases spanning the gap. This CDR3 is built from 15 residues. The CDR3 DNA reads as TGTGCCAGCAGCCAACCCCGGTCTAGCACAGATACGCAGTATTTT. This gives the protein CASSQPRSSTDTQYF.

The rearrangement uses TRBV20-1 and TRBJ2-3, with TRBD2 matching 8 bases. V lost 5 bases to trimming and J lost 0 bases; unmatched junction nucleotides: 7. The CDR3 sequence is 15 residues long. Germline V lookup: CDR1 DFQATT, CDR2 SNEGSKA (reference sequence). The CDR3 spells CSAPLLAVSTDTQYF. As DNA, the CDR3 is TGCAGTGCTCCTCTACTAGCGGTTAGCACAGATACGCAGTATTTT.

The chain carries TRBV6-2 or TRBV6-3 and TRBJ2-2; D is undetermined. V dropped 6 bases and J dropped 4 bases, with 12 bases sitting between them. Germline CDR1 reads MNHEY; CDR2 reads SVGEGT. This CDR3 has 14 amino acids. This CDR3 is CASRPQRRTGELFF. The CDR3 bases are TGTGCCAGCAGACCGCAACGACGCACCGGGGAGCTGTTTTTT.

The J gene is TRBJ1-2, the V gene TRBV7-9, with a weak D call TRBD1 (6 bases). The CDR3 has 13 residues. Germline V gene lookup returns CDR1 SEHNR and CDR2 FQNEAQ (reference sequence). V was pared by 4 bases and J by 8 bases, with 14 bases between. The CDR3 loop is CASSYTGSGGYTF. DNA of the CDR3: TGTGCCAGCAGCTACACAGGGAGCGGCGGCTACACCTTC.

The sample holds many counts of this clonotype. The chain uses TRBV5-1 and TRBJ2-3; 7 bases fit TRBD1. Germline CDR1 and CDR2: SGHRS and YFSETQ. The V and J ends lost 3 bases and 0 bases, in that order; junction bases with no gene match: 1. The CDR3 contains 14 residues. The chain's CDR3 is CASSSDRSTDTQYF. The CDR3 nucleotides are TGCGCCAGCAGCTCGGACAGGAGCACAGATACGCAGTATTTT. The variable domain in full, with the rest retrieved from reference TRBV5-1 and TRBJ2-3, is KAGVTQTPRYLIKTRGQQVTLSCSPISGHRSVSWYQQTPGQGLQFLFEYFSETQRNKGNFPGRFSGRQFSNSRSEMNVSTLELGDSALYLCASSSDRSTDTQYFGPGTRLTVL.

The rearrangement links TRBV20-1 to TRBJ2-3; 12 bases line up with TRBD2. V gave up 5 bases and J gave up 3 bases; unmatched junction bases: 6. This CDR3 region has 15 residues. The germline gives CDR1 DFQATT, CDR2 SNEGSKA (reference sequence). Here the CDR3 DNA reads TGCAGTGCTCCGCTAGCGGGAGGGGTAACAGATACGCAGTATTTT. Translation: CSAPLAGGVTDTQYF.

This clonotype was counted at least ten times. V usage is TRBV30 and J usage is TRBJ1-1; D gene uncertain. Germline V gene sequence: CDR1 GTSNPN, CDR2 SVGIG (reference sequence). The CDR3 consists of 14 residues. V was shortened by 3 bases and J by 1 base, with 12 bases between the two germline ends. This chain's CDR3 is CAWSRGRSNTEAFF. DNA of the CDR3: TGTGCCTGGAGCCGAGGGAGGTCGAACACTGAAGCTTTCTTT. Variable domain in full (rest from reference TRBV30 and TRBJ1-1): SQTIHQWPATLVQPVGSPLSLECTVEGTSNPNLYWYRQAAGRGLQLLFYSVGIGQISSEVPQNLSASRPQDRQFILSSKKLLLSDSGFYLCAWSRGRSNTEAFFGQGTRLTVV.

In its sample, this clonotype was seen many times. This chain connects TRBV20-1 to TRBJ2-1; TRBD1 or TRBD2 may be the D gene (5 bases each). Germline V CDR1 and CDR2: DFQATT, SNEGSKA (reference sequence). CDR3 size: 15 residues. V lost 2 bases and J lost 2, with 13 bases in between. This CDR3 reads CSARTGTGTYNEQFF. CDR3 bases: TGCAGTGCTAGAACCGGGACCGGCACCTACAATGAGCAGTTCTTC.

There are many counts of this clonotype. The V gene is TRBV19, the J gene TRBJ1-2; tentative D call: TRBD1 (6 bases). Germline-derived CDR1 and CDR2 are LNHDA and SQIVND (reference sequence). The CDR3 length is 12 residues. Trimming pared 7 bases from V and 4 bases from J, leaving 10 bases between. The chain's CDR3 is CASTGVFYGYTF. The DNA of the CDR3 is TGTGCCAGTACAGGGGTGTTCTATGGCTACACCTTC. The full variable domain, rest sourced from reference TRBV19 and TRBJ1-2, is DGGITQSPKYLFRKEGQNVTLSCEQNLNHDAMYWYRQDPGQGLRLIYYSQIVNDFQKGDIAEGYSVSREKKESFPLTVTSAQKNPTAFYLCASTGVFYGYTFGSGTRLTVV.

Regarding this clonotype: One junction end does not reproduce the germline sequence, and a read error may be involved. The chain is built from TRBV12-3 or TRBV12-4 and TRBJ1-2, with D maybe TRBD1 (5 bases). This CDR3 is 15 amino acids long. CDR3 sequence: CASSSAAGFSYGHTF. Written as DNA, the CDR3 is TGTGCCAGCAGTTCGGCCGCAGGGTTTTCATATGGCCACACCTTC.

Ten or more counts support this clonotype. This chain links TRBV3-1 with TRBJ2-1; 8 bases line up with TRBD2. The CDR3 totals 14 residues. Trimming removed 1 base from V and 7 bases from J; junction bases left unmatched: 3. CDR1 and CDR2 from the germline V gene are LGHDT and YNNKEL (reference sequence). The CDR3 DNA follows: TGTGCCAGCAGCCAAGTAGCGGGACGAAATGAGCAGTTCTTC. This translates into CASSQVAGRNEQFF.

The rearrangement uses TRBV12-3 or TRBV12-4 and TRBJ2-1; D call uncertain. The CDR3 spans 13 residues. With 6 bases removed from V and 4 bases from J, the gap between germline ends came to 10 bases. CDR3 residues: CASSSGAYNEQFF. The CDR3 DNA is TGTGCCAGCAGCTCGGGTGCGTACAATGAGCAGTTCTTC.

The V call is TRBV13, the J call TRBJ1-1; D is possibly TRBD1 (5 bases). The CDR3 is 14 residues long. Germline loops: CDR1 PRHDT, CDR2 FYEKMQ (reference sequence). V shed 4 bases and J shed 6 bases, with 15 bases lying between them. DNA of the CDR3: TGTGCCAGCAGCTCCCCGGGTCAGGGCGCTGAAGCTTTCTTT. Protein product: CASSSPGQGAEAFF.

This clonotype was recorded many times. The chain recombines TRBV20-1 with TRBJ2-3; TRBD2 aligns across 9 bases. V shed 8 bases and J 4 bases; nucleotides not matched to a gene: 10. This CDR3 has 14 amino acids. The V gene's germline CDR1 is DFQATT and CDR2 SNEGSKA (reference sequence). CDR3 sequence: CSTNSGSGADTQYF. In nucleotides, the CDR3 is TGCAGTACCAATAGCGGGAGCGGCGCAGATACGCAGTATTTT.

The table lists this clonotype with many counts. This chain links TRBV5-1 with TRBJ1-1; possible D gene TRBD1, 6 bases. The CDR3 has 15 amino acids. The germline V and J ends were trimmed by 0 bases and 4 bases, with 13 bases remaining between them. Looked up from germline, CDR1 is SGHRS and CDR2 is YFSETQ. The CDR3 bases are TGCGCCAGCAGCTTGGGGGACACCTCGATCACTGAAGCTTTCTTT. Protein sequence: CASSLGDTSITEAFF. The complete variable domain, with remaining parts taken from reference TRBV5-1 and TRBJ1-1, reads KAGVTQTPRYLIKTRGQQVTLSCSPISGHRSVSWYQQTPGQGLQFLFEYFSETQRNKGNFPGRFSGRQFSNSRSEMNVSTLELGDSALYLCASSLGDTSITEAFFGQGTRLTVV.

The chain has TRBV5-1 and TRBJ2-1, with 9 bases matching TRBD2. This CDR3 region has 17 residues. Germline assignment: CDR1 SGHRS and CDR2 YFSETQ. The V and J ends lost 4 bases and 1 base, in that order; junction bases with no gene match: 9. The chain's CDR3 is CASSLRGSGSSYNEQFF. DNA for the CDR3: TGCGCCAGCAGCCTTCGAGGTAGCGGGAGTTCCTACAATGAGCAGTTCTTC.

This clonotype was counted a few times. The chain has TRBV9 and TRBJ2-2; 10 positions match TRBD2. The CDR3 has 16 residues. Germline CDR1 is SGDLS and CDR2 is YYNGEE. The V gene end was trimmed by 3 bases and the J gene end by 5 bases; junction bases not matched to a gene: 7. This CDR3 reads CASSARAGGPTGELFF. DNA of the CDR3: TGTGCCAGCAGCGCTAGAGCGGGAGGGCCGACCGGGGAGCTGTTTTTT.

This clonotype appeared a few times. The gene calls are TRBV2 and TRBJ1-2; possible D gene TRBD1, 6 bases. V was shortened by 1 base and J by 2 bases, with 8 bases between the two germline ends. Germline loops: CDR1 SNHLY, CDR2 FYNNEI. The length of the CDR3 is 14 residues. The CDR3 here is CASSEVDRNYGYTF. The CDR3 bases are TGTGCCAGCAGTGAAGTGGACAGAAACTATGGCTACACCTTC.